These 24 T cell receptor beta chains share one sample of origin, sequenced in a study of T cells in Graves' hyperthyroidism and ophthalmopathy. TCR beta CDR3 sequences were amplified from RNA transcripts. The HTBI primer set drove a first-round RT-PCR of the TCR CDR3. Each CDR3 protein gets one entry after TCRdb re-called the multiplex PCR reads with MiXCR. This table holds around 350,000 distinct CDR3 sequences, approximately 13% found once. Sequenced input: blood. All receptors come from a woman between 18 and 29 years old with Graves' hyperthyroidism.

The V call is TRBV5-5, the J call TRBJ1-2, with 11 bases fitting TRBD1. Per germline, CDR1 SGHKS and CDR2 YYEKEE (reference sequence). The V and J ends lost 4 bases and 4 bases, in that order; junction bases with no gene match: 6. The CDR3 is 15 residues long. In DNA, the CDR3 is TGTGCCAGCAGCGGGGGGGACAGGGGGGCCTATGGCTACACCTTC. Translating gives CASSGGDRGAYGYTF.

This clonotype occurred many times. This CDR3 is CASYTRSTDTQYF. The CDR3 coding sequence is TGTGCCAGCTATACCCGCTCCACAGATACGCAGTATTTT. V gene TRBV6-1 combines with J gene TRBJ2-3; D not certain. The CDR3 length is 13 residues. Per germline, CDR1 MNHNS and CDR2 SASEGT. The V and J ends lost 8 bases and 2 bases respectively, with 11 bases between them.

The J gene is TRBJ2-1, the V gene TRBV18; D is uncertain. Germline loops: CDR1 KGHSH, CDR2 LQKENI. Trimming cost V 3 bases and J 16 bases, with 22 bases left between them. The CDR3 has 14 amino acids. The CDR3 bases are TGTGCCAGCTCACCCTCCGGTGGGCTCGCGATTAGCTTCTTC. Translating it yields CASSPSGGLAISFF. The full variable domain, completed using reference TRBV18 and TRBJ2-1, is NAGVMQNPRHLVRRRGQEARLRCSPMKGHSHVYWYRQLPEEGLKFMVYLQKENIIDESGMPKERFSAEFPKEGPSILRIQQVVRGDSAAYFCASSPSGGLAISFFGPGTRLTVL.

About this clonotype itself: It may be a read error: a sequence one base away is much more abundant. Written as DNA, the CDR3 is TGTGCCAGCAGGGGGGAAGACGATGAGCAGTTCTTC. This gives the protein CASRGEDDEQFF. The chain carries TRBV2 and TRBJ2-1, with D perhaps matching TRBD1 or TRBD2 (5 bases each). CDR1 is SNHLY and CDR2 is FYNNEI in the germline V gene. V was trimmed by 6 bases and J by 8 bases, leaving 11 bases between them. The CDR3 has 12 residues.

The chain employs TRBV28 and TRBJ1-1, with D uncertain. The CDR3 is made up of 13 amino acids. V shed 6 bases and J shed 11 bases, with 19 bases lying between them. Germline values: CDR1 MDHEN, CDR2 SYDVKM. The CDR3 DNA is TGTGCCAGCAGCCCATCGAGAACATGGAAGGCTTTCTTT. As protein: CASSPSRTWKAFF.

The rearrangement joins TRBV12-3 or TRBV12-4 to TRBJ2-2, with 8 positions matching TRBD2. The V and J ends lost 5 bases and 3 bases, in that order; junction bases with no gene match: 5. The CDR3 has 15 residues. The chain's CDR3 is CASSPREGDTGELFF. The CDR3 region has the DNA TGTGCCAGCAGTCCTCGGGAGGGGGACACCGGGGAGCTGTTTTTT.

This clonotype was counted ten times or more. The chain uses TRBV29-1 and TRBJ1-2; D is unresolved. The germline V gene encodes CDR1 SQVTM and CDR2 ANQGSEA. This CDR3 is 10 amino acids long. The V end was cut by 3 bases, the J end by 6 bases, with 5 bases between. The CDR3 reads CSVEKNGYTF. CDR3 coding DNA: TGCAGCGTTGAGAAGAATGGCTACACCTTC. The variable domain in full, with the rest retrieved from reference TRBV29-1 and TRBJ1-2, is SAVISQKPSRDICQRGTSLTIQCQVDSQVTMMFWYRQQPGQSLTLIATANQGSEATYESGFVIDKFPISRPNLTFSTLTVSNMSPEDSSIYLCSVEKNGYTFGSGTRLTVV.

This clonotype was counted many times. The genes are TRBV2 and TRBJ2-3; 8 bases are a match to TRBD2. J lost 2 bases, V lost 4 bases, and 5 bases had no gene match. CDR1 SNHLY and CDR2 FYNNEI come from the germline V gene. The CDR3 extends over 15 amino acids. This chain's CDR3 is CASSVRGGNTDTQYF. The CDR3 DNA follows: TGTGCCAGCAGTGTTCGCGGGGGGAACACAGATACGCAGTATTTT.

This clonotype was recorded many times. This CDR3 is CASSSATLRGTEAFF. CDR3 DNA: TGTGCCAGCAGTTCTGCCACCCTCAGAGGGACTGAAGCTTTCTTT. The chain links TRBV28 to TRBJ1-1; D ambiguous. Trimming shortened V by 4 bases and J by 5 bases, and 17 bases separated the two germline ends. Germline CDR1 MDHEN, CDR2 SYDVKM. The CDR3 sequence is 15 residues long.

This clonotype was seen at least ten times. The chain has TRBV5-1 and TRBJ2-1; a possible D gene is TRBD2 (5 bases). Per germline, CDR1 SGHRS and CDR2 YFSETQ. V lost 3 bases to trimming and J lost 2 bases, with 6 bases between them. The CDR3 runs to 13 residues. CDR3 nucleotides: TGCGCCAGCAGCTCCGGGGCCTACAATGAGCAGTTCTTC. Amino acid sequence: CASSSGAYNEQFF.

This clonotype was detected many times. This sequence joins TRBV7-9 and TRBJ2-7, with D tentatively TRBD2 (7 bases). V was clipped by 3 bases and J by 6 bases, with 21 bases between them. The CDR3 is 16 amino acids. The germline V gene has CDR1 SEHNR and CDR2 FQNEAQ (reference sequence). The CDR3 DNA reads as TGTGCCAGCAGCTTGACGGCGGGGGCGGCTCCTAGCGAGCAGTACTTC. It translates to CASSLTAGAAPSEQYF.

The chain uses TRBV28 and TRBJ1-2; D not resolved. The germline V gene encodes CDR1 MDHEN and CDR2 SYDVKM. The CDR3 contains 13 residues. Deletions cut 10 bases from V and 1 base from J, with 13 bases between. CDR3 in DNA: TGTGCCACCCCGGACCCGATTAACTATGGCTACACCTTC. Protein sequence: CATPDPINYGYTF.

This clonotype was seen a few times. V usage is TRBV4-3 and J usage is TRBJ1-4; no reliable D call. Trimming took off 8 bases at V and 4 bases at J, with 14 bases between the two ends. This CDR3 contains 14 residues. The V gene's germline CDR1 is LGHNA and CDR2 YSLEER. DNA of the CDR3: TGCGCCAGCGGGCAGGCCGGCTATAATGAAAAACTGTTTTTT. This sequence encodes CASGQAGYNEKLFF.

This clonotype occurred a few times. The chain has TRBV12-5 and TRBJ1-6, with D uncertain. The CDR3 spans 11 residues. V lost 6 bases and J lost 9, with 6 bases in between. Germline lookup yields CDR1 LGHNT and CDR2 FRNRAP. In nucleotides, the CDR3 is TGTGCTAGTGGCGAAAGTTCACCCCTCCACTTT. Its translation: CASGESSPLHF.

This clonotype has only one observation. J is TRBJ1-6 and V is TRBV6-2 or TRBV6-3; 9 bases map to TRBD1. Germline V gene lookup returns CDR1 MNHEY and CDR2 SVGEGT. J gave up 9 bases and V 7 bases, and 7 bases lay outside the gene matches. The CDR3 spans 14 residues. This CDR3 is CASTLPTGGSPLHF. In DNA form, the CDR3 reads TGTGCCAGCACCCTCCCGACAGGGGGTTCACCCCTCCACTTT.

This clonotype was seen many times. The rearrangement links TRBV30 to TRBJ1-2, with D possibly matching TRBD1 (5 bases). The V gene lost 3 bases and the J gene lost 8 bases, with 10 bases spanning the gap. Germline assignment: CDR1 GTSNPN and CDR2 SVGIG (reference sequence). The CDR3 is 11 residues long. The CDR3 sequence is CAWRGVWGYTF. For the CDR3, the DNA is TGTGCCTGGAGGGGGGTTTGGGGCTACACCTTC.

The chain is built from TRBV5-1 and TRBJ1-1; possible D gene TRBD1, 5 bases. V lost 2 bases to trimming and J lost 11 bases, with 16 bases between them. The CDR3 contains 13 residues. The germline CDR1 and CDR2 sequences are SGHRS and YFSETQ. CDR3 in amino acids: CASSFWEGKGAFF. CDR3 coding DNA: TGCGCCAGCAGCTTCTGGGAAGGAAAGGGGGCTTTCTTT.

The rearrangement uses TRBV27 and TRBJ2-5; 7 bases align to TRBD2. Germline values: CDR1 MNHEY, CDR2 SMNVEV (reference sequence). The CDR3 is 15 amino acids. The V and J ends lost 8 bases and 3 bases, in that order; junction bases with no gene match: 12. The DNA for the CDR3 is TGTGCCAGCCTGCCCCCCGCGGGGGAGAAAGAGACCCAGTACTTC. This sequence encodes CASLPPAGEKETQYF.

This clonotype was recorded many times. J is TRBJ2-1 and V is TRBV28, with D uncertain. The germline gives CDR1 MDHEN, CDR2 SYDVKM. Trimming removed 5 bases from V and 7 bases from J, with 18 bases in between. The CDR3 sequence is 15 residues long. The CDR3: CASSPRLDGRNEQFF. In nucleotides, the CDR3 is TGTGCCAGCAGTCCCCGGCTTGACGGGCGGAATGAGCAGTTCTTC.

This clonotype was picked up many times. The rearrangement links TRBV28 to TRBJ2-3; 7 bases map to TRBD2. Germline-derived CDR1 and CDR2 are MDHEN and SYDVKM. The CDR3 loop spans 17 amino acids. After removal of 3 bases from V and 0 bases from J, the junction contained 9 bases not matched to a gene. CDR3 sequence (DNA): TGTGCCAGCAGTTTTAGCGGGTCCATCTCTAGCACAGATACGCAGTATTTT. The encoded protein is CASSFSGSISSTDTQYF.

This clonotype has a count of ten or more. The chain uses TRBV7-2 and TRBJ1-2; TRBD1 matches 7 bases. The germline CDR1 and CDR2 sequences are SGHTA and FQGNSA. The V segment lost 3 bases and the J segment 7 bases; nucleotides outside the gene matches: 11. This CDR3 is 15 amino acids long. The CDR3 protein is CASSFAGTEGGGYTF. DNA for the CDR3: TGTGCCAGCAGCTTTGCCGGGACAGAAGGTGGTGGCTACACCTTC.

Ten or more counts support this clonotype. Germline and junction disagree at one end, which may indicate a read error. This chain uses TRBV3-1 with TRBJ1-1, with a weak D call TRBD1 (5 bases). Germline values: CDR1 LGHDT, CDR2 YNNKEL (reference sequence). The CDR3 covers 13 residues. CDR3 DNA sequence: TGTGCCAGCAGCCGGGGGGTGAATACTGAAGCTTTCTTT. It codes for CASSRGVNTEAFF.

This clonotype was counted many times. The DNA for the CDR3 is TGTGCCAGTAGTGATCGGGGGACAGGGGGCTGGGGTAGCAATCAGCCCCAGCATTTT. Translating gives CASSDRGTGGWGSNQPQHF. The gene calls are TRBV19 and TRBJ1-5; 12 nucleotides align to TRBD1. The CDR3 has 19 residues. V gave up 5 bases and J gave up 0 bases; unmatched junction bases: 11. CDR1 is LNHDA and CDR2 is SQIVND in the germline V gene (reference sequence).

This clonotype was seen many times. The rearrangement uses TRBV20-1 and TRBJ2-5, with D unclear. CDR3 length: 10 amino acids. V was shortened by 4 bases and J by 7 bases, with 7 bases between the two germline ends. Germline V lookup: CDR1 DFQATT, CDR2 SNEGSKA (reference sequence). The CDR3 loop reads CSAMGTTQYF. For the CDR3, the DNA is TGCAGTGCTATGGGTACGACCCAGTACTTC.